This T cell receptor (beta chain) was obtained from a study of blood T cell repertoires in COVID-19. Germline values: CDR1 SGHDT, CDR2 YYEEEE. The CDR3 extends over 16 amino acids. Trimming stripped 1 base from V and 1 base from J, with 14 bases between. The authors' processing: Amplification from reference gene primers served as the basis for estimated nucleated cell counts. Using immunoSEQ multiplex PCR, the repertoire was profiled, and TCRdb retains in-frame clones only, with some absent. The DNA gave D and trimming, while V, J and clone size come from that table. Of about 49,000 clones in the sample, about three quarters are singletons; the top ten hold around 42%. This clone was recorded a few times.

This clonotype was obtained from a man aged 65-85 years with active or convalescent COVID-19. The genes are TRBV5-6 and TRBJ1-1; D is possibly TRBD1 (5 bases). Specimen: peripheral blood. The CDR3 loop is CASSLNLARANTEAFF. CDR3 in DNA: TGTGCCAGCAGCTTGAACTTAGCCAGGGCGAACACTGAAGCTTTCTTT.